This TCR beta chain was profiled in a study of blood T cells in healthy people across ages. Study-level results: Total diversity from one million sequenced T cells was likely underestimated. Long-lived donors exceeded aged donors in naive CD4+ cells and diversity.

This clonotype occurred a few times. The antigen remains undetermined. Germline loops: CDR1 SGHTA, CDR2 FQGNSA. The CDR3 totals 15 residues. Between the trimmed V and J ends, which lost 5 bases and 1 base, there was a span of 13 bases. Sample-barcoded 5' priming and a J-beta primer mix drove a second PCR of roughly 6 to 12 cycles. TCRdb re-analysed the 5' RACE reads in MiXCR, keeping a single row per CDR3 protein. The data show about 600,000 distinct CDR3 sequences, around 48% seen once. Each sample provided at least 6 micrograms of extracted total RNA. The TCR comes from an older man in good health. The chain couples TRBV7-2 to TRBJ2-3; either TRBD1 or TRBD2 may fit D (6 bases each). The material sequenced was blood. CDR3 sequence (DNA): TGTGCCAGCAGCGCCCAAGGGGGGCGCACAGATACGCAGTATTTT. Translated: CASSAQGGRTDTQYF.